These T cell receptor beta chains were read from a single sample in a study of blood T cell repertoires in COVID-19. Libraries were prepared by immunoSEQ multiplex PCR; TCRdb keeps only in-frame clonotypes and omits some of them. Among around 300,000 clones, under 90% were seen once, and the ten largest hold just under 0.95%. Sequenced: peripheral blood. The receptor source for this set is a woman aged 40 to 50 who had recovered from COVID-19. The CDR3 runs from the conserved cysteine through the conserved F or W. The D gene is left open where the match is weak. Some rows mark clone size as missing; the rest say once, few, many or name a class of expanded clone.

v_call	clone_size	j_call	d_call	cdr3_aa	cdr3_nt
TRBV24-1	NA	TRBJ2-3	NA	CATSERGTDTQYF	TGTGCCACCAGTGAGCGGGGCACAGATACGCAGTATTTT
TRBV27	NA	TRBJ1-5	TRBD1	CASARQGPLPLSGQPQHF	TGTGCCAGCGCACGACAGGGTCCCCTCCCCTTATCCGGTCAGCCCCAGCATTTT
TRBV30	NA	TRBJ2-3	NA	CAWSGVAGSTDTQYF	TGTGCCTGGAGTGGGGTTGCGGGGAGCACAGATACGCAGTATTTT
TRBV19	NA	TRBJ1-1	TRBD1	CASTDDRGGAEAFF	TGTGCCAGTACCGACGACAGGGGAGGCGCTGAAGCTTTCTTT
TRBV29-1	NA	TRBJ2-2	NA	CSVDRDTGELFF	TGCAGCGTTGATCGGGACACCGGGGAGCTGTTTTTT
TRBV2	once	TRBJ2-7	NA	CASSEGWKSGQYF	TGTGCCAGCAGTGAAGGTTGGAAAAGCGGGCAGTACTTC
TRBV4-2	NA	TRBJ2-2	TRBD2	CASNPTSGSYTGELFF	TGTGCCAGCAACCCTACTAGCGGGAGTTACACCGGGGAGCTGTTTTTT
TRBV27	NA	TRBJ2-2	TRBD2	CASSFMAGGPVGGELFF	TGTGCCAGCAGTTTTATGGCGGGAGGGCCGGTTGGCGGGGAGCTGTTTTTT
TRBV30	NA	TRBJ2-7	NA	CAWSRSSGEQYF	TGTGCCTGGAGTCGGTCTTCGGGTGAGCAGTACTTC
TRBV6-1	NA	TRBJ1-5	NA	CASSEAGGANQPQHF	TGTGCCAGCAGTGAAGCGGGAGGGGCTAATCAGCCCCAGCATTTT
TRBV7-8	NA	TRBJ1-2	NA	CASSLVGGGDGYTF	TGTGCCAGCAGCTTAGTAGGGGGGGGAGATGGCTACACCTTC
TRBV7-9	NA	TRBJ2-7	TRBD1	CASSSGTGLSYYEQYF	TGTGCCAGCAGTTCCGGGACAGGGTTATCGTACTACGAGCAGTACTTC
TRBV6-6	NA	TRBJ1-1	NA	CASSHGGSTEAFF	TGTGCCAGCAGTCACGGCGGTAGTACTGAAGCTTTCTTT
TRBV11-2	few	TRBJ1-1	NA	CASSLQVQNTEAFF	TGTGCCAGCAGCCTACAGGTGCAGAACACTGAAGCTTTCTTT
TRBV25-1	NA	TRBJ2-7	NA	CATGVPYEQYF	TGTGCCACGGGGGTTCCCTACGAGCAGTACTTC
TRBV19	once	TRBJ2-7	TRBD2	CASSTSSGRPYEQYF	TGTGCCAGTAGTACTTCGAGCGGGAGACCCTACGAGCAGTACTTC
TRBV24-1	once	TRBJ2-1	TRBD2	CATSDLHGGRAGEQFF	TGTGCCACCAGTGATTTGCACGGCGGGAGGGCCGGTGAGCAGTTCTTC
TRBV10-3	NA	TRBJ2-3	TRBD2	CAISLGTRGDTQYF	TGTGCCATCAGCCTAGGGACTAGGGGAGATACGCAGTATTTT
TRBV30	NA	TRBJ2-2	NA	CAWRPNRAPGELFF	TGTGCCTGGAGACCAAACAGGGCCCCCGGGGAGCTGTTTTTT
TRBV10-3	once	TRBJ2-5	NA	CAISGGSQETQYF	TGTGCCATCAGTGGGGGCAGCCAAGAGACCCAGTACTTC
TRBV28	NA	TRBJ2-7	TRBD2	CASSKPGLAGVYEQYF	TGTGCCAGCAGTAAACCGGGACTAGCGGGAGTGTACGAGCAGTACTTC
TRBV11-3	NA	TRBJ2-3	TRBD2	CASSKRPPSGSGTDTQYF	TGTGCCAGCAGCAAGCGCCCCCCTAGCGGGAGTGGGACAGATACGCAGTATTTT
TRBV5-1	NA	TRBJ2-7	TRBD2	CASSFGTSTLLSYEQYF	TGCGCCAGCAGCTTCGGGACTAGCACTTTACTAAGCTACGAGCAGTACTTC
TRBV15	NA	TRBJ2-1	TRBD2	CRKRGSYNEQFF	TGTCGGAAGCGGGGCTCCTACAATGAGCAGTTCTTC
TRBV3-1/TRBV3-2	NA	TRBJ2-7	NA	CASSLHSGNPSYEQYF	TGTGCCAGCAGCTTACATTCAGGGAATCCCTCCTACGAGCAGTACTTC
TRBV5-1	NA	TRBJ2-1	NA	CASSLGASVTYNEQFF	TGCGCCAGCAGCTTGGGGGCTAGCGTGACCTACAATGAGCAGTTCTTC
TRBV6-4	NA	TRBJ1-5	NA	CASSVGGGQPQHF	TGTGCCAGCAGTGTAGGGGGTGGTCAGCCCCAGCATTTT
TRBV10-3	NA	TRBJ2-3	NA	CAISEGAGTDTQYF	TGTGCCATCAGTGAAGGAGCGGGTACAGATACGCAGTATTTT
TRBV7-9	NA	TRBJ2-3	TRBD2	CASNPTTSFSTDTQYF	TGTGCCAGCAACCCAACGACTAGCTTTAGCACAGATACGCAGTATTTT
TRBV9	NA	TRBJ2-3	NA	CASSEAPSSFAQYF	TGTGCCAGCAGCGAGGCCCCTTCTAGCTTCGCGCAGTATTTT
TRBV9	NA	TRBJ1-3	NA	CASKAPGPGNTIYF	TGTGCCAGCAAAGCCCCAGGGCCTGGAAACACCATATATTTT
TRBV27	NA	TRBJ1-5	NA	CASRQDSSNQPQHF	TGTGCCAGCAGACAGGACAGTAGCAATCAGCCCCAGCATTTT
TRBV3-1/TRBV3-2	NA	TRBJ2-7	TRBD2	CASSQGLAGAEQYF	TGTGCCAGCAGCCAAGGGCTAGCGGGAGCCGAGCAGTACTTC
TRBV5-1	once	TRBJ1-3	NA	CASSLMQGGNTIYF	TGCGCCAGCAGCTTGATGCAGGGTGGAAACACCATATATTTT
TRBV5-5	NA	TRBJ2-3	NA	CASSGDFTDTQYF	TGTGCCAGCAGCGGGGACTTTACAGATACGCAGTATTTT
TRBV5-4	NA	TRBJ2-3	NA	CASSLVASTDTQYF	TGTGCCAGCAGCTTGGTGGCCAGCACAGATACGCAGTATTTT
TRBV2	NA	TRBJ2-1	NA	CASRQAPSYNEQFF	TGTGCCAGCAGGCAGGCCCCTTCCTACAATGAGCAGTTCTTC
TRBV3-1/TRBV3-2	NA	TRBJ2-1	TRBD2	CASSQDIGPGWRREGNEQFF	TGTGCCAGCAGCCAAGATATCGGCCCAGGGTGGAGGCGGGAGGGCAATGAGCAGTTCTTC
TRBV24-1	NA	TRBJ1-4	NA	CATQGGANEKLFF	TGTGCCACCCAAGGCGGGGCTAATGAAAAACTGTTTTTT
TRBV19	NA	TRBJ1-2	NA	CASSTPTGYYGYTF	TGTGCCAGCTCAACACCAACAGGGTACTATGGCTACACCTTC
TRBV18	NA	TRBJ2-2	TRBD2	CASSLMTSPNTGELFF	TGTGCCAGCTCCCTCATGACTAGCCCGAACACCGGGGAGCTGTTTTTT
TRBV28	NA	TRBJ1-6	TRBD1	CATTTGGNSPLHF	TGTGCCACTACGACAGGGGGCAATTCACCCCTCCACTTT
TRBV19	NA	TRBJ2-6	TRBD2	CASSQPRGAGANVLTF	TGTGCCAGTAGTCAGCCCCGGGGGGCTGGGGCCAACGTCCTGACTTTC
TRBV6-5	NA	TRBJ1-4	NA	CASSSTSNEKLFF	TGTGCCAGCAGTTCCACAAGTAATGAAAAACTGTTTTTT
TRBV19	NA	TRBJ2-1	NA	CASSSGGGSYNEQFF	TGTGCCAGTAGTAGCGGGGGCGGATCCTACAATGAGCAGTTCTTC
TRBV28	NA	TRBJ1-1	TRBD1	CASSPGQGRDTEAFF	TGTGCCAGCAGTCCGGGACAGGGTCGGGACACTGAAGCTTTCTTT
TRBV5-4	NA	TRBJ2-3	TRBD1	CASSSGQLSTDTQYF	TGTGCCAGCAGCTCGGGACAGTTAAGCACAGATACGCAGTATTTT
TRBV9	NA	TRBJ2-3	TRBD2	CASSVVARRAGVPTDTQYF	TGTGCCAGCAGCGTAGTGGCTCGTCGAGCGGGAGTACCCACAGATACGCAGTATTTT
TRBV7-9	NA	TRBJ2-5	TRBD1	CASSSGQGVETQYF	TGTGCCAGCAGCTCAGGACAGGGGGTGGAGACCCAGTACTTC
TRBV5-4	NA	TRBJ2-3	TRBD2	CASRVAGVNTDTQYF	TGTGCCAGCAGGGTAGCGGGAGTCAACACAGATACGCAGTATTTT
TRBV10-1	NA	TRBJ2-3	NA	CASSEGANTQYF	TGCGCCAGCAGTGAAGGGGCAAATACGCAGTATTTT
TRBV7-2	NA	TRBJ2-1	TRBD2	CASSSTSGSSPYNEQFF	TGTGCCAGCAGCTCGACTAGCGGGAGTTCCCCCTACAATGAGCAGTTCTTC
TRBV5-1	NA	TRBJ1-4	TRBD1	CASSLGPRTGMFNEKLFF	TGCGCCAGCAGCTTGGGGCCAAGGACAGGCATGTTTAATGAAAAACTGTTTTTT
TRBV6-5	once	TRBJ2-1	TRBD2	CASSYGLAVANEQFF	TGTGCCAGCAGTTACGGACTAGCGGTCGCCAATGAGCAGTTCTTC
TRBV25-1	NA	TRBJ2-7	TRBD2	CASSDLAASYEQYF	TGTGCCAGCAGTGACCTAGCGGCCTCCTACGAGCAGTACTTC